This entry lists 22 T cell receptor beta chains sequenced from one sample in a study of CD8+CD57+ T cells in acquired aplastic anemia. The use of genomic DNA as template underpinned the TCR beta VDJ and CDR3 profiling. TCRdb analysed the reads with MiXCR anew, one entry per CDR3 protein. The sample shows about 110,000 distinct CDR3 sequences, approximately 48% of them seen only once. The sample comprised sorted CD4+, CD8+, or CD8+CD57+ T cells (not recorded which) from PBMCs. The receptors were gathered from a human donor in good health, serving as a control.

There are a few counts of this clonotype. The CDR3 DNA follows: TGTGCCAGCAGTTACACAATCAATGGGGGGGCCACCTACAATGAGCAGTTCTTC. This translates into CASSYTINGGATYNEQFF. This chain uses TRBV6-2 or TRBV6-3 with TRBJ2-1; TRBD2 is a possible D gene (7 bases). This CDR3 has 18 residues. Trimming pared 2 bases from V and 2 bases from J, leaving 19 bases between. Germline CDR1 is MNHEY and CDR2 is SVGEGT.

The rearrangement uses TRBV2 and TRBJ2-5; a possible D gene is TRBD2 (5 bases). Germline-derived CDR1 and CDR2 are SNHLY and FYNNEI. V was pared by 0 bases and J by 1 base, with 9 bases between. This CDR3 is built from 15 residues. This CDR3 reads CASSEAAALQETQYF. The DNA for the CDR3 is TGTGCCAGCAGTGAAGCAGCGGCACTCCAAGAGACCCAGTACTTC. The entire variable domain, with the rest obtained from reference TRBV2 and TRBJ2-5, is as follows: EPEVTQTPSHQVTQMGQEVILRCVPISNHLYFYWYRQILGQKVEFLVSFYNNEISEKSEIFDDQFSVERPDGSNFTLKIRSTKLEDSAMYFCASSEAAALQETQYFGPGTRLLVL.

A note on this clonotype: Because it lacks the conserved phenylalanine or tryptophan at the end, this CDR3 is likely a read error. It is unclear where the CDR3 begins or ends on the DNA, so no DNA is shown, and the CDR3 is as TCRdb lists it. The chain joins TRBV29-1 to TRBJ1-2; the table's D call of TRBD1 was not tested on the DNA. CDR1 and CDR2 from the germline V gene are SQVTM and ANQGSEA. The CDR3 extends over 10 residues, inclusive of both ends. CDR3 sequence reads: CSARMGGQTY.

This clonotype was found once. Given a much more abundant clone one base away, this may be a read error. The chain recombines TRBV11-2 with TRBJ1-5; tentative D call: TRBD1 (6 bases). CDR1 and CDR2 (germline): SGHAT, FQNNGV. This CDR3 region has 17 residues. V was shortened by 1 base and J by 5 bases, with 18 bases between the two germline ends. The CDR3 nucleotides are TGTGCCAGCAGCTTAGTAGCAGGGGCCCCAGAAGATCAGCCCCAGCATTTT. Amino acids: CASSLVAGAPEDQPQHF.

This clonotype was counted ten times or more. V usage is TRBV25-1 and J usage is TRBJ2-1, with 12 bases matching TRBD1. The CDR3 runs to 14 residues. With 6 bases clipped from V and 9 bases from J, the junction kept 6 bases outside the gene matches. CDR1 and CDR2 (germline): MGHDK, SYGVNS. The CDR3 DNA reads TGTGCCAGCAGCGCGGGACAGGGGGCTGGTGAGCAGTTCTTC. This encodes CASSAGQGAGEQFF.

The sample holds many counts of this clonotype. The V gene is TRBV27, the J gene TRBJ1-6; D remains unclear. Trimming removed 2 bases from V and 7 bases from J, with 12 bases in between. CDR3 size: 15 residues. Germline CDR1 is MNHEY and CDR2 is SMNVEV (reference sequence). CDR3 region: CASSLGPDVNSPLHF. The CDR3 DNA reads as TGTGCCAGCAGTTTAGGACCGGACGTAAATTCACCCCTCCACTTT.

The V call is TRBV6-2 or TRBV6-3, the J call TRBJ1-2; maybe TRBD1 (5 bases). Germline CDR1 and CDR2: MNHEY and SVGEGT. Trimming shortened V by 0 bases and J by 2 bases, and 16 bases separated the two germline ends. This CDR3 is built from 17 residues. Here the CDR3 DNA reads TGTGCCAGCAGTTACTCGGGGGACGAAACTTTAAACTATGGCTACACCTTC. This gives the protein CASSYSGDETLNYGYTF.

V and J are TRBV2 and TRBJ1-6, with TRBD1 identical over 7 bases. This CDR3 is built from 16 residues. Germline V CDR1 and CDR2: SNHLY, FYNNEI. The V and J ends lost 6 bases and 0 bases, in that order; junction bases with no gene match: 5. As DNA, the CDR3 is TGTGCCAGCAGGGGGGACAGTCTCTCCTATAATTCACCCCTCCACTTT. It translates to CASRGDSLSYNSPLHF. The full variable domain, its missing parts supplied by reference TRBV2 and TRBJ1-6, is EPEVTQTPSHQVTQMGQEVILRCVPISNHLYFYWYRQILGQKVEFLVSFYNNEISEKSEIFDDQFSVERPDGSNFTLKIRSTKLEDSAMYFCASRGDSLSYNSPLHFGNGTRLTVT.

There are many counts of this clonotype. J is TRBJ1-3 and V is TRBV7-9, with D unresolved. Looked up from germline, CDR1 is SEHNR and CDR2 is FQNEAQ (reference sequence). The CDR3 sequence is 11 residues long. V shed 9 bases and J shed 1 base, with 4 bases lying between them. The CDR3 DNA is TGTGCCAGTTGGTCTGGAAACACCATATATTTT. Its protein product is CASWSGNTIYF.

The chain is built from TRBV7-2 and TRBJ1-5, with D perhaps matching TRBD1 (5 bases). V was clipped by 5 bases and J by 7 bases, with 12 bases between them. Germline-derived CDR1 and CDR2 are SGHTA and FQGNSA. CDR3 length equals 13 residues. The DNA for the CDR3 is TGTGCCAGCAGCGTAGAGGAGGGGCAGCCCCAGCATTTT. Translating it yields CASSVEEGQPQHF.

The chain has TRBV20-1 and TRBJ1-5; TRBD1 might be the D (5 bases). The CDR3 runs to 15 residues. Germline V gene sequence: CDR1 DFQATT, CDR2 SNEGSKA (reference sequence). Trimming cost V 6 bases and J 7 bases, with 22 bases left between them. CDR3 loop: CSARPVELGDQPQHF. The CDR3 nucleotides read TGCAGTGCCCGACCCGTCGAATTGGGGGACCAGCCCCAGCATTTT.

CDR3 sequence (DNA): TGTGCCAGCAGCCCAGGGACTAGCGGGGGGGCGAATGAGCAGTTCTTC. This gives the protein CASSPGTSGGANEQFF. This chain joins TRBV7-6 and TRBJ2-1; TRBD2 aligns across 16 bases. The J segment lost 7 bases and the V segment lost 5 bases, leaving 5 bases of the junction unmatched. The length of the CDR3 is 16 residues. In germline, CDR1 is SGHVS, CDR2 FNYEAQ. The full variable domain, rest sourced from reference TRBV7-6 and TRBJ2-1, is GAGVSQSPRYKVTKRGQDVALRCDPISGHVSLYWYRQALGQGPEFLTYFNYEAQQDKSGLPNDRFSAERPEGSISTLTIQRTEQRDSAMYRCASSPGTSGGANEQFFGPGTRLTVL.

This clonotype was seen only once. This may arise from a read error, as a much more abundant clone is one base away. The chain employs TRBV6-1 and TRBJ1-5; D call uncertain. V was shortened by 4 bases and J by 0 bases, with 19 bases between the two germline ends. CDR1 is MNHNS and CDR2 is SASEGT in the germline V gene. The CDR3 loop spans 18 amino acids. Here the CDR3 reads CASSGAFAAQYSNQPQHF. The DNA for the CDR3 is TGTGCCAGCAGTGGAGCGTTTGCAGCACAGTATAGCAATCAGCCCCAGCATTTT.

In this sample, this clonotype turned up many times. The V and J genes are TRBV12-3 or TRBV12-4 and TRBJ2-3; D not resolved. This CDR3 has 14 amino acids. Trimming took 3 bases from V and 0 from J, leaving 7 bases between them. CDR3 loop: CASSFWGSTDTQYF. In nucleotides, the CDR3 is TGTGCCAGCAGTTTCTGGGGTAGCACAGATACGCAGTATTTT.

Ten or more counts support this clonotype. The chain uses TRBV2 and TRBJ2-2; TRBD2 agrees at 11 bases. The CDR3 contains 15 residues. Germline values: CDR1 SNHLY, CDR2 FYNNEI. Trimming removed 6 bases from V and 5 bases from J; junction bases left unmatched: 5. Here the CDR3 DNA reads TGTGCCAGCAGGATGGGACTAGCGGAAACCGGGGAGCTGTTTTTT. Encoded protein: CASRMGLAETGELFF.

The J gene is TRBJ2-5, the V gene TRBV29-1; 9 bases are a match to TRBD1. Germline CDR1 SQVTM, CDR2 ANQGSEA. The ends lost 6 bases at V and 2 bases at J; junction bases unmatched: 4. The CDR3 has 13 residues. CDR3 amino acids: CSVGTGTQETQYF. The CDR3 region has the DNA TGCAGCGTAGGGACAGGGACGCAAGAGACCCAGTACTTC.

This clonotype appeared once. The chain uses TRBV24-1 and TRBJ1-2; TRBD1 aligns across 9 bases. Trimming removed 0 bases from V and 6 bases from J; junction bases left unmatched: 4. Per germline, CDR1 KGHDR and CDR2 SFDVKD. This CDR3 is built from 15 residues. CDR3 residues: CATSDLGQGSDGYTF. The CDR3 DNA reads TGTGCCACCAGTGATTTGGGACAGGGGTCGGATGGCTACACCTTC.

The chain is built from TRBV10-2 and TRBJ2-7, with D perhaps TRBD1 (5 bases). The germline CDR1 and CDR2 sequences are WSHSY and SAAADI. V was cut by 6 bases and J by 0 bases, with 12 bases left in between. The CDR3 covers 14 residues. The CDR3 is CASRQGMGSYEQYF. In DNA, the CDR3 is TGCGCCAGCAGGCAGGGAATGGGCTCCTACGAGCAGTACTTC.

This clonotype was detected many times. This rearrangement joins TRBV5-1 to TRBJ1-1, with D uncertain. Looked up from germline, CDR1 is SGHRS and CDR2 is YFSETQ. The CDR3 totals 15 residues. V lost 0 bases, J lost 0 bases, and 9 bases lay in between. The CDR3 DNA reads as TGCGCCAGCAGCTTGGCCCGGGGTTTGAACACTGAAGCTTTCTTT. Amino acids: CASSLARGLNTEAFF. Full variable domain (outside the CDR3, taken from reference TRBV5-1 and TRBJ1-1): KAGVTQTPRYLIKTRGQQVTLSCSPISGHRSVSWYQQTPGQGLQFLFEYFSETQRNKGNFPGRFSGRQFSNSRSEMNVSTLELGDSALYLCASSLARGLNTEAFFGQGTRLTVV.

CDR3: CATSPVQNSPLHF. In nucleotides, the CDR3 is TGTGCCACCTCCCCGGTGCAGAATTCACCCCTCCACTTT. V and J are TRBV7-2 and TRBJ1-6, with unresolved D. Per germline, CDR1 SGHTA and CDR2 FQGNSA. V dropped 10 bases and J dropped 7 bases, with 14 bases sitting between them. CDR3 length equals 13 residues.

Ten or more counts support this clonotype. V is TRBV4-3 and J is TRBJ1-2, with 7 bases that match TRBD1. The CDR3 runs to 15 residues. From germline, CDR1 is LGHNA and CDR2 YSLEER. Losses at the gene ends were 4 bases for V and 1 base for J; bases not matched to a gene: 6. CDR3 sequence (DNA): TGCGCCAGCAGCCTATCCACAGGGGTTAACTATGGCTACACCTTC. This encodes CASSLSTGVNYGYTF.

This clonotype was seen at least ten times. The V gene is TRBV20-1, the J gene TRBJ2-7; D is undetermined. Trimming removed 3 bases at V and 6 bases at J, with 15 bases between. Per the germline V gene, CDR1 is DFQATT and CDR2 is SNEGSKA (reference sequence). This CDR3 region has 13 residues. The CDR3 DNA is TGCAGTGCTAGCCGCGCGATAGGTCCCGAGCAGTACTTC. Protein: CSASRAIGPEQYF.